This TCR beta chain appears in the sequencing data of a study of technical replicates of blood from a few donors (TCRdb year 2017). The trim is 1 base for V and 0 bases for J, with a gap of 17 bases between the germline ends. The CDR3 starts with the cysteine, ends with the phenylalanine, and has 18 residues. Just CDR3 DNA is preserved here, 54 bases in frame from base 1. The germline V gene yields LGHNA for CDR1 and YNFKEQ for CDR2. Libraries were built with the immunoSEQ multiplex PCR assay. TCRdb obtained this table from immuneACCESS and retained in-frame rearrangements with V and J assigned. These tables miss some clones; where compared with another copy, unresolved V genes account for less than half of the shortfall, and the remainder is unexplained. The sample has 70,000 to 85,000 clones on record, roughly 97% of them singletons. The biggest ten clones account for 0.18% of the sample. A word on this clone: The antigen this receptor binds is unknown. Per-base quality was not reported, and no clone a single base away is much larger than it.

Material: T cells isolated from PBMCs. The origin of this receptor is a human donor in good health. Here the chain combines TRBV4-2 and TRBJ2-3; the D gene is possibly TRBD2, with 7 bases matching. The CDR3 protein sequence reads: CASSQVRGGVFSTDTQYF. The nucleotide sequence reads TGTGCCAGCAGCCAAGTTCGAGGGGGGGTATTTAGCACAGATACGCAGTATTTT.